This TCR beta chain stems from a study of Ad26.COV2.S vaccination and SARS-CoV-2 variants. Study context: The donor was enrolled in the Ad26.COV2.S arm of the COV1001 trial. In the study, Ad26.COV2.S was injected intramuscularly once, or twice 56 days apart. Study-wide findings and caveats: Once vaccination had occurred, spike-specific CD8+ and CD4+ T cell responses reportedly showed substantial breadth.

Sequencing used immunoSEQ multiplex PCR; TCRdb keeps in-frame clones, though not all of them. The data hold about 390,000 clones, with approximately 90% observed a single time. Indicated treatment: around 19 received Ad26.COV2.S at low or high dose, single or two shots; five or six received placebo; per-sample allocation not given. Day 63 after the first vaccine or placebo injection was the time point for sampling. The vaccine delivered Wuhan-strain SARS-CoV-2 spike through an Ad26 vector. The V gene lost 5 bases and the J gene lost 5 bases, with 9 bases spanning the gap. The CDR3 totals 12 residues. Germline V lookup: CDR1 SGHAT, CDR2 FQDESV (reference sequence). About this clone: Its antigen remains unknown.

Sequenced material: peripheral blood, taken in a trial of Ad26.COV2.S vaccine versus placebo. The sequence came from a person aged 18-60 years who received the Ad26.COV2.S COVID-19 vaccine or a placebo. V gene TRBV11-1 combines with J gene TRBJ1-1; D remains ambiguous. CDR3 in amino acids: CASSPGRTEAFF. CDR3 nucleotide sequence: TGTGCCAGCAGCCCCGGGCGTACTGAAGCTTTCTTT.